This T cell receptor beta chain was obtained from a study of T cells in Graves' hyperthyroidism and ophthalmopathy. General observations from the study: Ophthalmopathy, which appeared later, was predicted by the model a median around 6 months before onset. Separation of ophthalmopathy from stable hyperthyroidism was achieved by a 13 V-J model.

To note about this clonotype: Its target is unknown.

Germline CDR1 and CDR2: SGDLS and YYNGEE. The CDR3 sequence is 17 residues long. The V and J ends lost 0 bases and 5 bases, in that order; junction bases with no gene match: 8. The investigators amplified TCR beta CDR3 regions from RNA transcripts. The HTBI primer set drove a first-round RT-PCR of the TCR CDR3. Using its own MiXCR run on the multiplex PCR reads, TCRdb lists one record per CDR3 protein. Here the sample spans 300,000 to 350,000 distinct CDR3 sequences, around 14% being singletons. Exclusion followed for patients with uncontrolled infection, other autoimmune disease, pregnancy or lactation.

The specimen sequenced was blood. V and J are TRBV9 and TRBJ2-2; TRBD1 aligns across 9 bases. The TCR originated in a woman younger than 45 with Graves' hyperthyroidism. The CDR3 sequence is CASSVAGGQGWTGELFF. CDR3 in DNA: TGTGCCAGCAGCGTAGCCGGTGGACAGGGGTGGACCGGGGAGCTGTTTTTT.